The present T cell receptor (beta chain) was sequenced within a study of early T cells in non-severe SARS-CoV-2 infection. Trimming removed 6 bases at V and 10 bases at J, with 21 bases between. The germline gives CDR1 DFQATT, CDR2 SNEGSKA (reference sequence). This CDR3 contains 13 residues. cDNA molecules, individually, were tagged with unique molecular identifiers. TCRdb analysed the 5' RACE reads with MiXCR anew, one entry per CDR3 protein. The sample shows over 95,000 distinct CDR3 sequences, 16% of them seen only once. In its sample, this clonotype was seen a few times. Its antigen is as yet unknown. Study-level findings and limits: Reliance on VDJdb matching favored anti-spike CD8 responses; private and CD4 specificities were missed.

The TCR sequence derives from an adult who was a healthcare worker with PCR-confirmed SARS-CoV-2 infection or an uninfected control (not recorded which). Sequencing input: whole blood. This sequence joins TRBV20-1 and TRBJ1-2, with D tentatively TRBD1 (6 bases). CDR3 in amino acids: CSAMTYREQVYTF. The CDR3 DNA reads TGCAGTGCCATGACATACAGGGAGCAAGTCTACACCTTC.